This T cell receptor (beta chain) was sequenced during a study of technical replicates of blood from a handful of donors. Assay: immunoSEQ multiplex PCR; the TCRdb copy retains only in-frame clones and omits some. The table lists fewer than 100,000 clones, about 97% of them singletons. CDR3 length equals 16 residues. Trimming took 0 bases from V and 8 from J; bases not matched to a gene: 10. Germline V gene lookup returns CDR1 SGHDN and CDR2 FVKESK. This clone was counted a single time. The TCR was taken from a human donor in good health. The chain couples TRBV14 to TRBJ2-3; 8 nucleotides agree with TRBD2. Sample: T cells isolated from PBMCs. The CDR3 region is CASSQEQSGSLGTQYF. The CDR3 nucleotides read TGTGCCAGCAGCCAAGAACAAAGCGGGAGTCTAGGTACGCAGTATTTT.